The clone carrying this TCR beta chain was counted at least ten times. The sample originates from a study of T cells after yellow fever vaccination. V was shortened by 10 bases and J by 5 bases, with 16 bases between the two germline ends. The CDR3 consists of 13 residues. CDR1 is SGHVS, CDR2 FQNEAQ, per germline. Study results and limitations: The booster response re-showed most primary clones: approximately 95% CD4, 88% CD8.

TCRdb reprocessed the 5' RACE reads with MiXCR, giving one entry per CDR3 protein. Here the sample spans 30,000 to 35,000 distinct CDR3 sequences, less than 8.5% being singletons. This receptor was taken from a young man who received the YFV17D yellow fever vaccine. The chain is built from TRBV7-8 and TRBJ2-3; a possible D gene is TRBD1 (6 bases). The sample consisted of PBMCs, either bulk or a sorted T-cell subset (CD4+, CD8+, memory, or dextramer-sorted; not recorded which), taken on the day of the first yellow fever vaccination. The CDR3 nucleotides are TGTGCCACAGGGGACGGAGCAAGAGATACGCAGTATTTT. Protein sequence: CATGDGARDTQYF.